These 10 T cell receptor beta chains originate from one sample sequenced in a study of cytomegalovirus exposure and HLA in healthy donors. PCR amplification relied on 60 Vbeta primers (plus 13 Jbeta primers). TCRdb keeps only in-frame clones here, not all; method: immunoSEQ multiplex PCR. This table has 150,000 or so clones, roughly 76% appearing once. Input material: PBMCs. The receptors were sampled from a female donor in good health and CMV-seronegative.

V gene TRBV6-4 combines with J gene TRBJ2-2; 8 nucleotides line up with TRBD1. Germline V gene sequence: CDR1 MRHNA, CDR2 SNTAGT. J was trimmed by 1 base and V by 5 bases; bases with no gene match: 9. This CDR3 comprises 17 residues. The CDR3 is CASSRISGTGNTGELFF. The DNA for the CDR3 is TGTGCCAGCAGTAGGATTTCCGGGACAGGGAACACCGGGGAGCTGTTTTTT.

This chain joins TRBV6-1 and TRBJ1-3, with 11 bases lining up with TRBD1. The CDR3 length is 15 residues. With 6 bases clipped from V and 4 bases from J, the junction kept 5 bases outside the gene matches. CDR1 and CDR2 (germline): MNHNS, SASEGT. The CDR3 sequence: CASRTGQGGGNTIYF. CDR3 sequence (DNA): TGTGCCAGCAGGACGGGACAGGGGGGCGGAAACACCATATATTTT.

V gene TRBV5-8 combines with J gene TRBJ1-2; 9 bases are a match to TRBD1. The CDR3 consists of 16 residues. Trimming removed 0 bases from V and 8 bases from J; junction bases left unmatched: 11. Germline lookup yields CDR1 SGHTS and CDR2 YDEGEE. CDR3 nucleotide sequence: TGTGCCAGCAGCTTGGAACCGGGACAGGGAATTGCCGGCTACACCTTC. Protein sequence: CASSLEPGQGIAGYTF.

The rearrangement joins TRBV5-1 to TRBJ2-1, with TRBD1 as a possible D gene (5 bases). This CDR3 contains 16 residues. The germline CDR1 and CDR2 sequences are SGHRS and YFSETQ. The V and J ends lost 4 bases and 6 bases respectively, with 20 bases between them. CDR3 bases: TGCGCCAGCAGCCAAGGACAAAGGTTGTGGGGCAATGAGCAGTTCTTC. Translated, it gives CASSQGQRLWGNEQFF.

This chain connects TRBV28 to TRBJ1-2, with TRBD1 identical over 9 bases. The CDR3 extends over 17 amino acids. With V trimmed by 0 bases and J by 6 bases, 11 bases remained unmatched. The germline V gene encodes CDR1 MDHEN and CDR2 SYDVKM. CDR3 nucleotides: TGTGCCAGCAGTTTATGGACGGGGGGGACAGGGAATAATGGCTACACCTTC. Translation: CASSLWTGGTGNNGYTF.

In the case of this clone: This sample includes further DNA sequences coding for the same CDR3. The gene calls are TRBV18 and TRBJ2-7, with D possibly TRBD1 on 6 matching bases. This CDR3 has 13 amino acids. Germline V CDR1 and CDR2: KGHSH, LQKENI. Trimming took 2 bases from V and 2 from J, leaving 7 bases between them. The CDR3 here is CASSPTGTYEQYF. Written as DNA, the CDR3 is TGTGCCAGCTCACCAACAGGGACCTACGAGCAGTACTTC.

The chain couples TRBV15 to TRBJ1-2; TRBD1 agrees at 8 bases. The CDR3 extends over 16 amino acids. After removal of 4 bases from V and 8 bases from J, the junction contained 15 bases not matched to a gene. Germline-derived CDR1 and CDR2 are LNHNV and YYDKDF (reference sequence). The CDR3 reads CATSTHGQGARGGYTF. The CDR3 coding sequence is TGTGCCACCAGCACCCACGGACAGGGCGCGCGAGGGGGCTACACCTTC. The complete variable domain, with remaining parts taken from reference TRBV15 and TRBJ1-2, reads DAMVIQNPRYQVTQFGKPVTLSCSQTLNHNVMYWYQQKSSQAPKLLFHYYDKDFNNEADTPDNFQSRRPNTSFCFLDIRSPGLGDTAMYLCATSTHGQGARGGYTFGSGTRLTVV.

The chain has TRBV5-1 and TRBJ2-3, with 10 bases matching TRBD2. Germline trimming cut 0 bases from V and 4 bases from J; bases unmatched to any gene: 20. Germline-derived CDR1 and CDR2 are SGHRS and YFSETQ. There are 21 residues in the CDR3. CDR3 loop: CASSLARTGVLLAGVSDTQYF. The CDR3 DNA reads as TGCGCCAGCAGCTTGGCGCGAACAGGGGTTCTGCTAGCGGGAGTGTCAGATACGCAGTATTTT.

The V and J genes are TRBV7-6 and TRBJ1-4; D call uncertain. Germline V gene lookup returns CDR1 SGHVS and CDR2 FNYEAQ. V lost 1 base and J lost 6, with 15 bases in between. This CDR3 region has 16 residues. CDR3: CASSLGREKVDEKLFF. The CDR3 coding sequence is TGTGCCAGCAGCTTAGGTAGGGAGAAGGTTGATGAAAAACTGTTTTTT.

This clone showed up just a few times. The chain uses TRBV9 and TRBJ1-1; D remains ambiguous. CDR1 and CDR2 (germline): SGDLS, YYNGEE. The germline V and J ends were trimmed by 2 bases and 2 bases, with 13 bases remaining between them. This CDR3 is built from 15 residues. The CDR3 sequence: CASSVEYRFNTEAFF. In DNA, the CDR3 is TGTGCCAGCAGCGTCGAATACAGATTTAACACTGAAGCTTTCTTT.